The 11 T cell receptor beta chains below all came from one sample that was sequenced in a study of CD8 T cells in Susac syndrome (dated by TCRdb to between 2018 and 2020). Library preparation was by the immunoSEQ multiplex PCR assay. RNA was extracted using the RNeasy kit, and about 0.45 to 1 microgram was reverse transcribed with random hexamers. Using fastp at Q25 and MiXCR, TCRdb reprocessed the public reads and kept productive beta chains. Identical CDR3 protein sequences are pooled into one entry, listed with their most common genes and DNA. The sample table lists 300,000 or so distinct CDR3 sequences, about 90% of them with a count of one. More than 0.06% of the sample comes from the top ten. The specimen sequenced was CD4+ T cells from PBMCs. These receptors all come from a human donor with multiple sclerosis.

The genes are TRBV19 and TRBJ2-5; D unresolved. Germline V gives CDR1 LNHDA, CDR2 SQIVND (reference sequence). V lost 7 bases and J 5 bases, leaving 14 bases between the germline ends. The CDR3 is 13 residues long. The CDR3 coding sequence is TGTGCCAGTAAGCAAAACGGTGGGGAGACCCAGTACTTC. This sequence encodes CASKQNGGETQYF.

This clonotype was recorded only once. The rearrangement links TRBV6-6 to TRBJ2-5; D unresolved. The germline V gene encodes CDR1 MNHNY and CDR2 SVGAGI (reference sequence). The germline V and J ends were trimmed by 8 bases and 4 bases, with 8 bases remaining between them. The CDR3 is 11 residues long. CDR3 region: CASQIGETQYF. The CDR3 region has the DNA TGTGCCAGCCAGATAGGAGAGACCCAGTACTTC.

The CDR3 reads CSASPSSPGLGDTQYF. CDR3 DNA: TGCAGTGCTAGTCCCTCTAGCCCCGGTTTAGGAGATACGCAGTATTTT. The chain joins TRBV20-1 to TRBJ2-3, with D perhaps TRBD2 (5 bases). Trimming took off 3 bases at V and 5 bases at J, with 21 bases between the two ends. The CDR3 length is 16 residues. CDR1 and CDR2 from the germline V gene are DFQATT and SNEGSKA (reference sequence).

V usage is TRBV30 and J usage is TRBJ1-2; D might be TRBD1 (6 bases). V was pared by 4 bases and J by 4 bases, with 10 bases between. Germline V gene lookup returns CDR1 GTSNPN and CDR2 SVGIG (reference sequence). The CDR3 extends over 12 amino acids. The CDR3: CAWTGGGYGYTF. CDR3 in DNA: TGTGCCTGGACGGGGGGCGGCTATGGCTACACCTTC.

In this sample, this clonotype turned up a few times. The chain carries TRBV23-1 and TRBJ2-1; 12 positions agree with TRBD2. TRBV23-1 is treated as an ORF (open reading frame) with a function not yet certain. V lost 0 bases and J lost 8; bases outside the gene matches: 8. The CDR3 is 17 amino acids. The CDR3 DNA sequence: TGCGCCAGCAGTCAATCCTCAGGACTAGCGGGGAGACATGAGCAGTTCTTC. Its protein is CASSQSSGLAGRHEQFF.

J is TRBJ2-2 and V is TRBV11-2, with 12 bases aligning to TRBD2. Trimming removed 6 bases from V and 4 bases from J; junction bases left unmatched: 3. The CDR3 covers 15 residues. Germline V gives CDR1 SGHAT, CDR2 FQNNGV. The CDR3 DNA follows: TGTGCCAGCAGACTAGCGGGGGGTAGCACCGGGGAGCTGTTTTTT. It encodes CASRLAGGSTGELFF.

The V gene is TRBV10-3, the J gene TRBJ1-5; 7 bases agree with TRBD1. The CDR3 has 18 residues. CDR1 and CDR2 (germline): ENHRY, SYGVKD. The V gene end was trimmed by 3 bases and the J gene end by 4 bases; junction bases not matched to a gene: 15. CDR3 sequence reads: CAISDRDFRQGINQPQHF. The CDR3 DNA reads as TGTGCCATCAGTGATAGGGATTTTAGACAGGGTATTAATCAGCCCCAGCATTTT.

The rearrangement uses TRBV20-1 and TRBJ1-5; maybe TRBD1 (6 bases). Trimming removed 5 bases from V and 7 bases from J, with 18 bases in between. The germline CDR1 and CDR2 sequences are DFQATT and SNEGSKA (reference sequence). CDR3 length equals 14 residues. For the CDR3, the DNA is TGCAGTGCTTCCCGAGGGGGACGCTCACAGCCCCAGCATTTT. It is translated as CSASRGGRSQPQHF.

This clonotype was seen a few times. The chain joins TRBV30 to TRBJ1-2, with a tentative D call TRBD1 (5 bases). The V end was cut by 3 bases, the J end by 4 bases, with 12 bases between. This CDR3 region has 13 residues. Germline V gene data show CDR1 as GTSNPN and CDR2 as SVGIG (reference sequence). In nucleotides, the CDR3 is TGTGCCTGGAGCCGACAGAACGGCTATGGCTACACCTTC. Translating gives CAWSRQNGYGYTF.

The CDR3 sequence: CASSPKGAGWVQETQYF. For the CDR3, the DNA is TGCGCCAGCAGTCCAAAGGGGGCAGGGTGGGTCCAAGAGACCCAGTACTTC. The chain couples TRBV23-1 to TRBJ2-5; 7 nucleotides align to TRBD1. TRBV23-1 is known as an ORF, though its function is uncertain. This CDR3 is 17 amino acids long. The trim removed 4 bases at V and 1 base at J, leaving 12 bases unmatched.

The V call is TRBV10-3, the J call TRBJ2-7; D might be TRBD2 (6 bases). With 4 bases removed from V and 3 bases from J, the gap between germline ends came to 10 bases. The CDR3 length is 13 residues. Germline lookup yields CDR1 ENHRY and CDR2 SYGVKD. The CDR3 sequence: CAISGDFVYEQYF. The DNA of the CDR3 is TGTGCCATCAGTGGGGACTTTGTCTACGAGCAGTACTTC.